This T cell receptor (beta chain) was retrieved from a study of regulatory T cells in long-lasting Graves disease. Time point of the sample: newly diagnosed GD, antithyroid drugs for less than 3 months. Construction of the TCR library relied on RNA isolated from PBMCs. Collection of peripheral blood (nine milliliters) was done using EDTA tubes. The table lists this clonotype with many counts. Building the TCR beta libraries relied on iRepertoire HTBI primers, and CDR3 regions underwent Arm-PCR. Per the authors' pipeline: Identification yielded 62 TRBV and about 15 TRBJ segments across samples. Each CDR3 protein is one row after TCRdb ran MiXCR on the multiplex PCR reads. TCRdb's processing, not the study's, gives the V and J calls here. The sample shows more than 300,000 distinct CDR3 sequences, 12% of them seen only once. The CDR3 is made up of 14 amino acids. CDR1 is PRHDT and CDR2 is FYEKMQ in the germline V gene (reference sequence). V shed 5 bases and J shed 0 bases, with 11 bases lying between them.

These same records also appear under a second study, on T cells in Graves' hyperthyroidism and ophthalmopathy. Per that study: The model identified upcoming ophthalmopathy a median 6.5 months ahead of onset.

The J gene is TRBJ2-7, the V gene TRBV13; D remains ambiguous. This receptor was identified in a woman younger than 35 with Graves disease. Here the sequenced sample was peripheral blood mononuclear cells (PBMCs), taken at new diagnosis, from a patient treated with antithyroid drugs. CDR3 loop: CASSLLGRSYEQYF. The CDR3 coding sequence is TGTGCCAGCAGCCTTCTCGGGCGCTCCTACGAGCAGTACTTC.